This T cell receptor (beta chain) originates from a study of T-cell reconstitution after alpha-beta-depleted transplantation in children. The study's findings and limits: Recipient T cells and thymic progenitors that survived gave rise to the high TCRbeta diversity observed at day 60 in some patients. Reports say that about two months after transplant, the alpha-beta T cells came out of several hundred graft clones that had expanded. Fresh T-cell production supplied most of the T-cell counts and diversity seen one year after transplant.

This sample's TCRbeta library carried unique molecular identifier barcodes. Each CDR3 protein is one row after TCRdb ran MiXCR on the PCR reads. Of 450,000 to 700,000 distinct CDR3 sequences in the sample, 25% to 30% were seen once. Trimming removed 0 bases at V and 3 bases at J, with 12 bases between. Germline V CDR1 and CDR2: SGHKS, YYEKEE (reference sequence). The CDR3 covers 15 residues. Notes on this clonotype: Its target is unknown.

The genes are TRBV5-5 and TRBJ1-2; a weak D match, TRBD1 (6 bases). Sequenced here: PBMCs, sampled before TCRalphabeta/CD19-depleted stem cell transplant. This clonotype was obtained from a boy in the first two years of life with Wiskott-Aldrich syndrome, due to receive a stem cell transplant. The CDR3 reads CASSLVVRGDYGYTF. In DNA, the CDR3 is TGTGCCAGCAGCTTGGTTGTCAGGGGCGACTATGGCTACACCTTC.